A single sample is the source of the 32 T cell receptor gamma chains below, sequenced in a study of γδ T cells in repeated Plasmodium falciparum infection. TCRdb ran CATT on the multiplex PCR reads. The sample shows more than 4,000 gamma-chain clones, approximately 3.4% of them seen only once. Bulk repertoires came from Vgamma9/Vdelta2+ or Vdelta2-negative gammadelta T cells flow-sorted from PBMC. The sample comprised gamma-delta T cells from blood. These receptor sequences come from a pool of human donors (malaria-infected and uninfected, not separated).

As to this clone: A far bigger clonotype differs at one base, so this is likely a read error. The same CDR3 also results from other DNA sequences found in this sample. The chain uses TRGV9 and TRGJP. The J gene, missing from TCRdb, was assigned here through DNA to germline matching. Germline V gene data show CDR1 as GITISATS and CDR2 as ISYDGTV (reference sequence). The CDR3 covers 17 residues. The CDR3 DNA reads as TGTGCCTTGTGGGAGGTGACTCAAGAGTTGGGCAAGAAAATCAAGGTATTT. Translating gives CALWEVTQELGKKIKVF.

Points on this clone: TCRdb records a much larger clone's protein for this DNA, with a difference at residue 3 that likely arises from a read error; the protein given is the translation of the DNA. J is TRGJ1 or TRGJ2 and V is TRGV2. Per germline, CDR1 EGSNGY and CDR2 YDSYNSKV. The length of the CDR3 is 14 residues. CDR3 residues: CAAWDGRSRTKKLF. CDR3 bases: TGTGCCGCCTGGGACGGGCGATCGAGGACTAAGAAACTCTTT.

About this clone itself: This DNA translates differently at residue 3 from the TCRdb protein, which is that of a much larger clone; a read error is likely, and the protein shown is the DNA's own translation. The V call is TRGV2, the J call TRGJ1 or TRGJ2. The CDR3 is 12 amino acids. Per germline, CDR1 EGSNGY and CDR2 YDSYNSKV. CDR3 loop: CASWDGPLKKLF. In DNA, the CDR3 is TGTGCCTCCTGGGACGGGCCCTTGAAGAAACTCTTT.

A note on this clone: This sequence is one base from a far larger clone and is likely a read error. The J gene is TRGJ1 or TRGJ2, the V gene TRGV2. TCRdb gives no J gene; it was assigned here by matching the DNA to germline. Germline loops: CDR1 EGSNGY, CDR2 YDSYNSKV. With 1 base clipped from V and 8 bases from J, the junction kept 8 bases outside the gene matches. The CDR3 is 13 residues long. CDR3 DNA: TGTGCCACCTGGGACGGTATTGTGAATAAGAAACTCTTT. This translates into CATWDGIVNKKLF.

This clone has ten or more counts. The chain combines TRGV9 with TRGJP. TCRdb lists no J gene, so it was determined here by aligning the DNA to germline. The CDR3 runs 18 residues. Germline V gives CDR1 GITISATS, CDR2 ISYDGTV (reference sequence). The V segment lost 3 bases and the J segment 6 bases; nucleotides outside the gene matches: 11. The CDR3 DNA reads TGTGCCTTGTGGGAGCCCCGCTACCTAGAGTTGGGCAAAAAAATCAAGGTATTT. It codes for CALWEPRYLELGKKIKVF.

This clone was seen more than once but under ten times. This may arise from a read error, as a much more abundant clone is one base away. The V call is TRGV4, the J call TRGJ1 or TRGJ2. TCRdb records no J gene; here it was assigned by comparing the DNA to germline. Germline CDR1 reads EGSTGY; CDR2 reads YDSYTSSV. V trimming: 3 bases; J trimming: 3 bases; junction bases outside the gene matches: 5. CDR3 length equals 13 residues. CDR3 residues: CATWDPPYYKKLF. The CDR3, as DNA: TGTGCCACCTGGGATCCACCTTATTATAAGAAACTCTTT.

The CDR3 region has the DNA TGTGCCTTGTGGGAGGGGAAAAAGAAACTCTTT. It codes for CALWEGKKKLF. The gene calls are TRGV9 and TRGJ1 or TRGJ2. Matching the DNA to germline supplied the J gene, which TCRdb does not give. The CDR3 is 11 residues long. From germline, CDR1 is GITISATS and CDR2 ISYDGTV (reference sequence). V dropped 2 bases and J dropped 10; count of bases not matched to a gene: 5.

A word on this clone: The TCRdb protein, from a much larger clone, departs from this DNA's translation at residue 12, likely by read error; the protein shown derives from the DNA. The gene calls are TRGV9 and TRGJP. TCRdb offers no J gene call, so here the DNA was matched to germline to obtain one. The V gene's germline CDR1 is GITISATS and CDR2 ISYDGTV (reference sequence). CDR3 length: 17 residues. Here the CDR3 reads CALWEVHAELGRKIKVF. Written as DNA, the CDR3 is TGTGCCTTGTGGGAGGTGCACGCGGAGTTGGGCAGAAAAATCAAGGTATTT.

Turning to this clone: TCRdb attributes to this sequence the protein of a much larger clone, which differs from the DNA translation at residue 10; a read error is likely, and the protein displayed is translated from the DNA. The V and J genes are TRGV4 and TRGJ1 or TRGJ2. CDR3 size: 15 residues. V lost 0 bases and J lost 5; bases outside the gene matches: 10. Germline values: CDR1 EGSTGY, CDR2 YDSYTSSV. The CDR3 protein is CATWDGPGDHYKKLF. CDR3 DNA: TGTGCCACCTGGGATGGGCCAGGGGATCATTATAAGAAACTCTTT.

There are a few counts of this clone. TCRdb pairs this DNA with a much larger clone's protein that differs at residue 5, likely a read error; the protein shown was translated from the DNA. V is TRGV9 and J is TRGJ1 or TRGJ2. TCRdb gives no J gene; it was assigned here by matching the DNA to germline. CDR1 GITISATS and CDR2 ISYDGTV come from the germline V gene (reference sequence). The CDR3 runs 15 residues. After removal of 6 bases from V and 3 bases from J, the junction contained 14 bases not matched to a gene. For the CDR3, the DNA is TGTGCCTTGTGGAAGGACCCAACCCCTTATTATAAGAAACTCTTT. This sequence encodes CALWKDPTPYYKKLF.

As for this clone: The translation of this DNA and the TCRdb protein of a much larger clone differ at residue 8, probably owing to a read error; the protein shown here is translated from the DNA. The chain carries TRGV9 and TRGJP. Trimming took 2 bases from V and 9 from J; bases not matched to a gene: 7. CDR3 length: 16 amino acids. Germline CDR1 reads GITISATS; CDR2 reads ISYDGTV (reference sequence). The CDR3 DNA sequence: TGTGCCTTGTGGGAGGGCTTAGGGTTGGGCAAAAAAATCAAGGTATTT. Protein: CALWEGLGLGKKIKVF.

The table lists this clone with a few counts. The V gene is TRGV9, the J gene TRGJP. TCRdb does not report a J gene; here it was assigned by matching the DNA to germline references. CDR1 is GITISATS and CDR2 is ISYDGTV in the germline V gene (reference sequence). With 0 bases clipped from V and 8 bases from J, the junction kept 10 bases outside the gene matches. The CDR3 totals 18 residues. CDR3 in amino acids: CALWEVHYEKLGKKIKVF. The DNA for the CDR3 is TGTGCCTTGTGGGAGGTGCATTATGAAAAGTTGGGCAAAAAAATCAAGGTATTT.

For this clone: The amino acid sequence in TCRdb belongs to a much larger clone and departs from this DNA's translation at residues 5 and 6, likely a sequencing read error; the sequence shown is translated from the DNA. The rearrangement joins TRGV9 to TRGJP. TCRdb lists no J gene, so it was determined here by aligning the DNA to germline. The CDR3 length is 16 residues. Trimming took 5 bases from V and 4 from J; bases not matched to a gene: 5. The germline gives CDR1 GITISATS, CDR2 ISYDGTV (reference sequence). CDR3: CALWVTQELGKKIKVF. The CDR3 DNA reads TGTGCCTTGTGGGTAACCCAAGAGTTGGGCAAAAAAATCAAGGTATTT.

V is TRGV9 and J is TRGJP. The J gene, absent from TCRdb, was called here by matching the DNA to germline. The CDR3 is 17 residues long. The V segment lost 3 bases and the J segment 4 bases; nucleotides outside the gene matches: 6. Germline V gene data show CDR1 as GITISATS and CDR2 as ISYDGTV (reference sequence). As DNA, the CDR3 is TGTGCCTTGTGGGAGTTAAACCAAGAGTTGGGCAAAAAAATCAAGGTATTT. Its translation: CALWELNQELGKKIKVF.

As for this clone: TCRdb's entry gives the protein of a much larger clone, which mismatches this DNA's translation at residue 13, likely from a read error; the protein reported here is translated from the DNA. The rearrangement joins TRGV3 to TRGJP1. The germline CDR1 and CDR2 sequences are VTNTFY and YDVSTARD (reference sequence). This CDR3 contains 15 residues. The CDR3 coding sequence is TGTGCCACCTGGGACAGGCCCACCGGTGGTTGGTTCGAGATATTT. It translates to CATWDRPTGGWFEIF.

Worth noting for this clone: A far larger clone is one base from this, pointing to a likely read error. Other DNA variants within this sample encode the same CDR3. The J gene is TRGJP, the V gene TRGV9. TCRdb lists no J gene, so it was determined here by aligning the DNA to germline. The CDR3 is 17 amino acids. The V gene's germline CDR1 is GITISATS and CDR2 ISYDGTV (reference sequence). CDR3 sequence (DNA): TGTGCCTTGTGGGAGGTGCCTCTGGAGTTGGGCAAAAAGATCAAGGTATTT. Amino acids: CALWEVPLELGKKIKVF.

This clone was observed a few times. TCRdb lists the protein of a much larger clone for this DNA, which differs at residue 3, so this is likely a read error; the protein given here is translated from the DNA itself. DNA of the CDR3: TGTGCCTTTTGGGAGGTGCAGGGGAGAGAGTTGGGCAAAAAAATCAAGGTATTT. Translation: CAFWEVQGRELGKKIKVF. The V gene is TRGV9, the J gene TRGJP. Germline loops: CDR1 GITISATS, CDR2 ISYDGTV (reference sequence). The CDR3 loop spans 18 amino acids.

This clone was recorded at least ten times. This DNA translates differently at residue 3 from the TCRdb protein, which is that of a much larger clone; a read error is likely, and the protein shown is the DNA's own translation. CDR3 DNA: TGTGCCTCGTGGTCGCAAGAGTTGGGCAAAAAAATCAAGGTATTT. This sequence encodes CASWSQELGKKIKVF. The chain uses TRGV9 and TRGJP. TCRdb offers no J gene call, so here the DNA was matched to germline to obtain one. The CDR3 has 15 amino acids. Per germline, CDR1 GITISATS and CDR2 ISYDGTV (reference sequence).

This clone was counted only a few times. A much larger clone lies one base from this, so it may be a read error. V and J are TRGV4 and TRGJ1 or TRGJ2. The J gene is absent in TCRdb and was assigned here via DNA matching to germline. The CDR3 spans 16 residues. Germline V gene sequence: CDR1 EGSTGY, CDR2 YDSYTSSV. CDR3 region: CAAWSQGYGNYYKKLF. Written as DNA, the CDR3 is TGTGCCGCCTGGTCCCAGGGGTACGGGAATTATTATAAGAAACTCTTT.

The CDR3 sequence is CALWEHPIQELGKKIKVF. DNA for the CDR3: TGTGCCTTGTGGGAGCACCCGATTCAAGAGTTGGGCAAAAAAATCAAGGTATTT. The chain has TRGV9 and TRGJP. The J gene, not given by TCRdb, was assigned here from a germline match of the nucleotide sequence. CDR1 GITISATS and CDR2 ISYDGTV come from the germline V gene (reference sequence). The CDR3 sequence is 18 residues long. V shed 3 bases and J 4 bases; nucleotides not matched to a gene: 9.

Only a few counts were recorded for this clone. The protein TCRdb lists belongs to a much larger clone and differs from this DNA's translation at residue 15, which points to a read error; the protein shown is made from the DNA. This same CDR3 is encoded by further DNA sequences in the sample. The V gene call is TRGV9, and the J gene call is absent. CDR3 length: 17 amino acids. CDR1 and CDR2 (germline): GITISATS, ISYDGTV (reference sequence). The CDR3 loop is CALWEVRQELGKKIRVF. The CDR3 DNA reads as TGTGCCTTGTGGGAGGTGAGGCAAGAGTTGGGCAAAAAAATCAGGGTATTT.

As to this clone: The protein that TCRdb holds for this DNA derives from a much larger clone and differs from the translated DNA at residue 11, which likely indicates a read error; the protein shown here is translated from the DNA. This sample includes further DNA sequences coding for the same CDR3. The chain combines TRGV8 with TRGJ1 or TRGJ2. The germline V gene has CDR1 VENAVY and CDR2 YDSYNSRV. This CDR3 is built from 13 residues. The CDR3 bases are TGCGCCACCTGGGATAGGCGGAGGTATAAGAGACTCTTT. It specifies CATWDRRRYKRLF.

Relative to its sample, this clone is medium-sized. The chain is built from TRGV9 and TRGJP. CDR1 and CDR2 from the germline V gene are GITISATS and ISYDGTV (reference sequence). This CDR3 region has 17 residues. V lost 0 bases, J lost 11 bases, and 10 bases stayed unmatched. CDR3 DNA sequence: TGTGCCTTGTGGGAGGTGCCCATTGGGATGGGCAAAAAAATCAAGGTATTT. Translating it yields CALWEVPIGMGKKIKVF.

By sample fraction, this clone is medium-sized. The chain's CDR3 is CATWDRKIYYKKLF. In DNA, the CDR3 is TGTGCCACCTGGGACCGGAAGATTTATTATAAGAAACTCTTT. V usage is TRGV4 and J usage is TRGJ1 or TRGJ2. The trim removed 4 bases at V and 3 bases at J, leaving 9 bases unmatched. This CDR3 has 14 residues. CDR1 EGSTGY and CDR2 YDSYTSSV come from the germline V gene.

This clone has a count of ten or more. A far larger clone is a single base away, which makes a read error likely. At the DNA level, this CDR3 is encoded by other sequences in the same sample as well. The V call is TRGV4, the J call TRGJ1 or TRGJ2. The CDR3 loop spans 15 amino acids. Germline V CDR1 and CDR2: EGSTGY, YDSYTSSV. CDR3 coding DNA: TGCGCCACCTGGGATGGAAGCTTAAGTTATTATAAGAAACTCTTT. Amino acids: CATWDGSLSYYKKLF.

About this clone: Because the CDR3's place on the DNA is in doubt, the DNA is left out and the CDR3 is given as listed by TCRdb. No J gene call was made, and the V gene is TRGV4. The length of the CDR3 is 31 amino acids, counting both ends. Per germline, CDR1 EGSTGY and CDR2 YDSYTSSV. CDR3 region: CATWDTAKIRNSLAVEQHLLSQVSIGRIQHF.

There are a few counts of this clone. A read error likely explains why the TCRdb protein, taken from a much larger clone, differs from this DNA's translation at residue 8; the protein shown is translated from the DNA. The rearrangement links TRGV2 to TRGJ1 or TRGJ2. Germline CDR1 reads EGSNGY; CDR2 reads YDSYNSKV. This CDR3 has 13 amino acids. With 0 bases clipped from V and 8 bases from J, the junction kept 7 bases outside the gene matches. CDR3 protein: CATWDGIANKKLF. In DNA form, the CDR3 reads TGTGCCACCTGGGACGGGATTGCGAATAAGAAACTCTTT.

This clone was counted between two and nine times. The protein recorded in TCRdb matches a much larger clone and deviates from this DNA's translation at residue 8, suggesting a read error; the protein here is obtained by translating the DNA. The chain carries TRGV9 and TRGJ1 or TRGJ2. No J gene is reported in TCRdb; it was inferred here by comparing the DNA with germline. The length of the CDR3 is 13 residues. Unmatched junction bases numbered 12, after V lost 7 bases and J lost 6 bases. CDR1 GITISATS and CDR2 ISYDGTV come from the germline V gene (reference sequence). As DNA, the CDR3 is TGTGCCTTGTGCCTCAGAAGTTGTTATAAGAAACTCTTT. Translation gives CALCLRSCYKKLF.

Details on this clone: A much larger clone differs from this one at a single base, so this may be a read error. The DNA is left out, because the CDR3 cannot be placed on it with certainty; the CDR3 is given as TCRdb lists it. A V gene of TRGV5 was called, but no J gene was assigned. Inclusive of both ends, the CDR3 amounts to 30 amino acids. Germline V gene data show CDR1 as VINAFY and CDR2 as YDVSNSKD. The CDR3 is CATWDGIIRNSLAVEQHLLSQVSIGRMQHF.

A word on this clone: TCRdb has a much larger clone's protein, which differs at residue 14 from the translation of this DNA, likely because of a read error; what is shown is the protein translated from the DNA. The gene calls are TRGV9 and TRGJP. CDR3 length equals 15 residues. Germline values: CDR1 GITISATS, CDR2 ISYDGTV (reference sequence). CDR3 region: CALWSQELGKKIKLF. For the CDR3, the DNA is TGTGCCTTGTGGTCGCAAGAGTTGGGCAAAAAAATCAAGTTATTT.

This clone was picked up a small number of times. This DNA's translation and the protein TCRdb lists, from a much larger clone, do not match at residue 5, likely due to a read error; the protein shown is translated from the DNA. The rearrangement joins TRGV9 to TRGJ1 or TRGJ2. Germline matching of the DNA provided the J gene here, since TCRdb leaves it blank. CDR3 length: 12 residues. The germline V gene encodes CDR1 GITISATS and CDR2 ISYDGTV (reference sequence). The ends lost 5 bases at V and 3 bases at J; junction bases unmatched: 4. This CDR3 is CALWGFYYKKLF. The CDR3 DNA is TGTGCCTTGTGGGGGTTTTATTATAAGAAACTCTTT.

This clone was counted many times. The mismatch at residue 9 between this DNA's translation and the TCRdb protein of a much larger clone likely reflects a read error; the protein shown is translated from the DNA. This chain links TRGV4 with TRGJ1 or TRGJ2. The trim removed 0 bases at V and 3 bases at J, leaving 8 bases unmatched. CDR1 and CDR2 from the germline V gene are EGSTGY and YDSYTSSV. This CDR3 has 15 amino acids. CDR3 DNA sequence: TGTGCCACCTGGGATGGGCCAGGGGGTTATTATAAGAAACTCTTT. Protein product: CATWDGPGGYYKKLF.